This T cell receptor beta chain came from a study of T cell repertoires in aging, cancer and after chemotherapy. Background on the study: Pre- and post-chemotherapy samples were paired from glioblastoma patients treated with temozolomide-based therapy. Study-level results: Rebound thymic output was suggested by rising median generation probability during chemotherapy in each cancer cohort.

Germline loops: CDR1 LGHNA, CDR2 YSLEER. CDR3 size: 14 residues. After removal of 4 bases from V and 3 bases from J, the junction contained 3 bases not matched to a gene. A remark on this clonotype: Its antigen is unidentified.

Peripheral blood genomic DNA, not sorted cells or RNA, was the template. TRB rearrangements spanning V, D and J were amplified using mixed TRB-A/B primers. TCRdb reprocessed the multiplex PCR reads via MiXCR and lists one record per CDR3 protein. The sample has 2,000 or so distinct CDR3 sequences; about 30% are singletons. The sequence was obtained from a human donor with a solid tumor. Sequencing was carried out using blood. The rearrangement links TRBV4-3 to TRBJ2-7, with 10 bases that match TRBD1. The CDR3 coding sequence is TGCGCCAGCAGCCCGGGACAGGGGCACTACGAGCAGTACTTC. Its protein product is CASSPGQGHYEQYF.